A selection of T cell receptor beta chains follows, all from one sample in a study of blood T cell repertoires in COVID-19. Generated by immunoSEQ multiplex PCR, the TCRdb table keeps only in-frame clones and is missing some. The sample holds about 29,000 clones, 89% seen once. The sample taken for sequencing was peripheral blood. The receptors shown here come from a human donor in a cohort sampled during active COVID-19. CDR3s include the opening cysteine and the closing phenylalanine or tryptophan. A D gene is named only where the DNA matches it firmly. The listing skips clone size in some rows; elsewhere it reads once, few, many or a size class.

D gene | clone size | J gene | V gene | CDR3 protein | CDR3 DNA
TRBD1 | NA | TRBJ1-2 | TRBV19 | CASSIDTGTANYGYTF | TGTGCCAGTAGTATCGATACCGGGACAGCAAACTATGGCTACACCTTC
TRBD1 | NA | TRBJ1-5 | TRBV19 | CASSIGTGGRQPQHF | TGTGCCAGTAGTATAGGGACAGGGGGACGCCAGCCCCAGCATTTT
NA | NA | TRBJ2-2 | TRBV7-9 | CASDYRPPPGQGTGELFF | TGTGCCAGCGACTACCGTCCCCCCCCGGGACAAGGCACCGGGGAGCTGTTTTTT
TRBD1 | NA | TRBJ2-3 | TRBV7-6 | CASGTGLVSTDTQYF | TGTGCCAGCGGGACAGGGCTAGTCTCCACAGATACGCAGTATTTT
NA | few | TRBJ1-3 | TRBV7-9 | CASSLGGQSSGNTIYF | TGTGCCAGCAGCTTAGGAGGACAGAGCTCTGGAAACACCATATATTTT
TRBD1 | NA | TRBJ2-5 | TRBV6-1 | CASSENPGTGLKETQYF | TGTGCCAGCAGTGAAAACCCAGGGACAGGCCTTAAAGAGACCCAGTACTTC
TRBD2 | NA | TRBJ2-3 | TRBV24-1 | CATSDRTSATDTQYF | TGTGCCACCAGTGATCGGACTAGCGCCACAGATACGCAGTATTTT
NA | once | TRBJ2-7 | TRBV12-1 | CASSFLSVTHEQYF | TGTGCCAGCAGCTTTCTCTCAGTAACCCACGAGCAGTACTTC
NA | NA | TRBJ2-3 | TRBV18 | CASSPSRSTDTQYF | TGTGCCAGCTCACCGTCCAGAAGCACAGATACGCAGTATTTT
NA | NA | TRBJ2-3 | TRBV21-1 | CASIDRDNNTDTQYF | TGTGCCAGCATAGACCGGGACAATAACACAGATACGCAGTATTTT
NA | NA | TRBJ1-1 | TRBV29-1 | CSVVRVGDTEAFF | TGCAGCGTCGTAAGGGTCGGGGACACTGAAGCTTTCTTT
NA | NA | TRBJ2-7 | TRBV19 | CASSMYYTSSEIYEQYF | TGTGCCAGTAGTATGTACTACACGTCCAGCGAGATCTACGAGCAGTACTTC
NA | NA | TRBJ1-6 | TRBV6-5 | CASSLTVINSPLHF | TGTGCCAGCAGCTTGACAGTCATCAATTCACCCCTCCACTTT
NA | NA | TRBJ1-3 | TRBV21-1 | CASTPDRGQGNTIYF | TGTGCCAGCACTCCGGACAGGGGGCAAGGAAACACCATATATTTT
NA | NA | TRBJ2-4 | TRBV18 | CASSTGSAVRYF | TGTGCCAGCTCAACGGGGTCGGCCGTCCGGTACTTC
NA | NA | TRBJ2-1 | TRBV12-5 | CASGPLSSYNEQFF | TGTGCTAGTGGTCCCCTGAGCTCCTACAATGAGCAGTTCTTC
NA | NA | TRBJ2-3 | TRBV11-2 | CASSRAGTQGRTDTQYF | TGTGCCAGCAGCCGAGCCGGGACACAAGGTCGCACAGATACGCAGTATTTT
NA | NA | TRBJ1-6 | TRBV2 | CARSGPGTSSPLHF | TGTGCCAGATCGGGTCCGGGGACTAGTTCACCCCTCCACTTT
TRBD1 | NA | TRBJ2-4 | TRBV19 | CASSKGQGGGNIQYF | TGTGCCAGTAGTAAAGGACAGGGTGGGGGAAACATTCAGTACTTC
TRBD2 | NA | TRBJ2-2 | TRBV29-1 | CSGSSGGAGELFF | TGCAGCGGTTCTAGCGGGGGGGCCGGGGAGCTGTTTTTT
TRBD2 | NA | TRBJ2-5 | TRBV6-6 | CASSRTASGGAAGETQYF | TGTGCCAGCAGTCGTACGGCTAGCGGGGGGGCGGCGGGAGAGACCCAGTACTTC
TRBD2 | NA | TRBJ2-1 | TRBV4-2 | CASSQLAGPPNEQFF | TGTGCCAGCAGCCAACTAGCGGGGCCCCCCAATGAGCAGTTCTTC
NA | once | TRBJ2-1 | TRBV19 | CASSMVRRGSNEQFF | TGTGCCAGTAGTATGGTCCGCCGAGGGAGCAATGAGCAGTTCTTC
TRBD1 | NA | TRBJ1-1 | TRBV5-1 | CASSGTGAHGEAFF | TGCGCCAGCAGCGGGACAGGGGCGCATGGTGAAGCTTTCTTT
TRBD1 | NA | TRBJ1-3 | TRBV5-6 | CASSLGGTGAPGNTIYF | TGTGCCAGCAGCTTGGGTGGGACAGGGGCTCCTGGAAACACCATATATTTT
TRBD1 | NA | TRBJ2-2 | TRBV5-8 | CASSLLGQGNTGELFF | TGTGCCAGCAGCTTGTTGGGACAGGGGAACACCGGGGAGCTGTTTTTT
NA | NA | TRBJ2-3 | TRBV30 | CAWEGRADTQYF | TGTGCCTGGGAGGGGCGCGCAGATACGCAGTATTTT
TRBD1 | NA | TRBJ2-1 | TRBV6-6 | CASTSPGQGQYEQFF | TGTGCCAGCACTTCCCCCGGACAGGGTCAGTATGAGCAGTTCTTC
NA | NA | TRBJ2-1 | TRBV7-9 | CASTEVVSYEQFF | TGTGCCAGCACCGAAGTGGTCAGTTATGAGCAGTTCTTC
NA | NA | TRBJ2-7 | TRBV7-2 | CASSLVSTGSLEQYF | TGTGCCAGCAGCTTAGTCTCGACGGGGTCCCTCGAGCAGTACTTC
NA | NA | TRBJ1-2 | TRBV2 | CATPRGNVGYTF | TGTGCCACGCCAAGGGGCAACGTAGGCTACACCTTC
NA | once | TRBJ1-2 | TRBV19 | CASSPNRENYGYTF | TGTGCCAGTAGTCCAAACAGGGAAAACTATGGCTACACCTTC
NA | few | TRBJ1-1 | TRBV6-4 | CASSDSTRRGNTEAFF | TGTGCCAGCAGTGACTCGACTCGTCGGGGGAACACTGAAGCTTTCTTT
TRBD1 | NA | TRBJ1-5 | TRBV5-1 | CASSRGTGGENQPQHF | TGCGCCAGCAGCCGTGGGACAGGGGGCGAAAATCAGCCCCAGCATTTT
NA | NA | TRBJ2-1 | TRBV19 | CASSIGSGVNEQFF | TGTGCCAGTAGTATCGGTTCAGGGGTCAATGAGCAGTTCTTC
NA | NA | TRBJ2-5 | TRBV3-1/TRBV3-2 | CASSHLKAYQETQYF | TGTGCCAGCAGCCACTTAAAAGCGTACCAAGAGACCCAGTACTTC
TRBD2 | once | TRBJ2-3 | TRBV5-1 | CASSFGLAGGQTDTQYF | TGCGCCAGCAGCTTCGGACTAGCGGGGGGCCAGACAGATACGCAGTATTTT
TRBD1 | few | TRBJ2-7 | TRBV6-1 | CASSDRGPKQYF | TGTGCCAGCAGTGACAGGGGGCCCAAGCAGTACTTC
NA | NA | TRBJ2-5 | TRBV3-1/TRBV3-2 | CASSQLETQYF | TGTGCCAGCAGCCAACTGGAGACCCAGTACTTC
NA | NA | TRBJ2-3 | TRBV5-1 | CASSLVAGDVSDTQYF | TGCGCCAGCAGCTTGGTAGCAGGGGACGTGTCAGATACGCAGTATTTT
TRBD1 | NA | TRBJ2-3 | TRBV7-9 | CASTRQGSTDTQYF | TGTGCCAGCACCCGACAGGGGAGCACAGATACGCAGTATTTT
TRBD1 | NA | TRBJ1-2 | TRBV30 | CAWSGTGANYGYTF | TGTGCCTGGAGTGGGACAGGGGCTAACTATGGCTACACCTTC
TRBD1 | NA | TRBJ2-3 | TRBV7-9 | CASSPGQGSDTQYF | TGTGCCAGCAGCCCTGGACAGGGCAGCGATACGCAGTATTTT
NA | NA | TRBJ2-5 | TRBV18 | CASSPEMGAETQYF | TGTGCCAGCTCACCAGAGATGGGAGCAGAGACCCAGTACTTC
TRBD1 | NA | TRBJ1-5 | TRBV29-1 | CSVGDRGNQPQHF | TGCAGCGTTGGGGACAGGGGGAATCAGCCCCAGCATTTT
TRBD1 | NA | TRBJ2-3 | TRBV3-1/TRBV3-2 | CASTLTGGVDTQYF | TGTGCCAGCACCCTGACAGGGGGCGTAGATACGCAGTATTTT
NA | NA | TRBJ1-6 | TRBV9 | CASSVGVGAANNSPLHF | TGTGCCAGCAGCGTAGGTGTTGGGGCAGCAAATAATTCACCCCTCCACTTT
TRBD1 | NA | TRBJ2-7 | TRBV28 | CASNNRDRSVLYPYYEQYF | TGTGCCAGCAACAACCGGGACAGGAGCGTCCTATATCCCTACTACGAGCAGTACTTC
TRBD1 | NA | TRBJ1-4 | TRBV19 | CASKETGTGNRIGEKLFF | TGTGCCAGTAAAGAAACCGGGACAGGAAATCGAATTGGGGAAAAACTGTTTTTT
NA | NA | TRBJ2-7 | TRBV6-5 | CASRYDRSSYEQYF | TGTGCCAGCAGATACGACAGATCCTCCTACGAGCAGTACTTC
NA | NA | TRBJ2-7 | TRBV25-1 | CARPGASVSYEQYF | TGTGCCAGGCCTGGGGCTAGCGTTTCCTACGAGCAGTACTTC
NA | NA | TRBJ2-7 | TRBV3-1/TRBV3-2 | CASSQDRRSGRYF | TGTGCCAGCAGCCAAGATAGGCGGTCCGGCAGGTACTTC
NA | once | TRBJ2-1 | TRBV4-2 | CASSQDPTVSYNEQFF | TGTGCCAGCAGCCAAGATCCGACTGTCTCCTACAATGAGCAGTTCTTC
NA | NA | TRBJ1-3 | TRBV15 | CATSRGAGPSSGNTIYF | TGTGCCACCAGCAGAGGGGCCGGTCCGAGCTCTGGAAACACCATATATTTT